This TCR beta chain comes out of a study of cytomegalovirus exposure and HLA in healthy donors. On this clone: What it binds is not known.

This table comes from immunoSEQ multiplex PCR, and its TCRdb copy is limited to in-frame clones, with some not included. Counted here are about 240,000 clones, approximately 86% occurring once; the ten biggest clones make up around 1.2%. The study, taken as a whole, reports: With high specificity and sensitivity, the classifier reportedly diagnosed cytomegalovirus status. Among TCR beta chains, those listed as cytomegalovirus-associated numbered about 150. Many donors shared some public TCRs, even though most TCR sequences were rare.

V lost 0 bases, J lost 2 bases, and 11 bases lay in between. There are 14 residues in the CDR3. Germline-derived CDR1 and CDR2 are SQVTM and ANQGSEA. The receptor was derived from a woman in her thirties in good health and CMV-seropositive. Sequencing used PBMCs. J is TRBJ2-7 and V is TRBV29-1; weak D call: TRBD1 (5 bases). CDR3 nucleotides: TGCAGCGTTGAAGATCCCCAGGGTCCCTACGAGCAGTACTTC. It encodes CSVEDPQGPYEQYF.